Included here is one TCR beta chain sequence, with context. A read error may produce the germline difference seen at one junction end. This sample was included in a study of cytomegalovirus exposure and HLA in healthy donors. Looked up from germline, CDR1 is MGHRA and CDR2 is YSYEKL. The CDR3 is 16 residues long. PCR involved 60 Vbeta and 13 Jbeta primers. Assay used: immunoSEQ multiplex PCR; TCRdb lists only in-frame clones, some missing. In the table there are some 89,000 clones, 75% to 90% of which are singletons. The material sequenced was PBMCs. The J gene is TRBJ1-2, the V gene TRBV4-1; D is perhaps TRBD1 (6 bases). The receptor was derived from a man aged 35 to 55 in good health and CMV-seropositive. The CDR3 region has the DNA TGCGCCAGCAGCCAAGAATACTACAGGGTGGATGGAGGCTACGCCTTC. Its protein is CASSQEYYRVDGGYAF.